These 3 T cell receptor beta chains share one sample of origin, sequenced in a study of neurological immune-mediated disorders. TCRdb re-called the 5' RACE reads through MiXCR, storing one row per CDR3 protein. Here the sample spans tens of thousands of distinct CDR3 sequences, approximately 10% being singletons. The sample consisted of PBMCs. The source is a man in his 70s with HTLV-1-associated myelopathy (HAM/TSP).

This clonotype was counted at least ten times. J is TRBJ1-1 and V is TRBV6-2 or TRBV6-3; D is ambiguous. The CDR3 runs to 14 residues. Germline loops: CDR1 MNHEY, CDR2 SVGEGT. V gave up 6 bases and J gave up 1 base, with 12 bases separating them. The CDR3 loop reads CASRVGGRNTEAFF. The CDR3 coding sequence is TGTGCCAGCAGAGTGGGAGGGAGGAACACTGAAGCTTTCTTT.

This clonotype appeared many times. The chain carries TRBV6-2 or TRBV6-3 and TRBJ2-4, with 8 bases aligning to TRBD2. There are 12 residues in the CDR3. Germline loops: CDR1 MNHEY, CDR2 SVGEGT. Germline trimming cut 5 bases from V and 14 bases from J; bases unmatched to any gene: 8. CDR3 residues: CASSDPGGLEYF. Here the CDR3 DNA reads TGTGCCAGCAGTGACCCGGGGGGACTAGAGTACTTC.

This clonotype was seen ten or more times. The V and J genes are TRBV10-3 and TRBJ2-1; D gene ambiguous. Germline-derived CDR1 and CDR2 are ENHRY and SYGVKD. CDR3 length: 13 residues. V was clipped by 4 bases and J by 7 bases, with 11 bases between them. The CDR3 DNA reads TGTGCCATCAGTGTGAGCACTAATAATGAGCAGTTCTTC. Translated, it gives CAISVSTNNEQFF.